Below are 17 T cell receptor beta chains sequenced from a single sample in a study of CD8 T cells in Susac syndrome. A quantity of roughly 0.5 to 1 ug RNA underwent reverse transcription using random hexamers. TCRdb analysed the immunoSEQ multiplex PCR reads with MiXCR anew, one entry per CDR3 protein. Of 350,000 to 550,000 distinct CDR3 sequences in the sample, more than 80% were seen once. The sequenced sample consisted of CD8+ T cells from PBMCs. These receptors were collected from a human donor with multiple sclerosis.

V is TRBV16 and J is TRBJ2-3, with D possibly being TRBD1 (5 bases). The germline V and J ends were trimmed by 3 bases and 1 base, with 5 bases remaining between them. This CDR3 has 13 residues. The V gene's germline CDR1 is KGHSY and CDR2 FQNENV. The CDR3, as DNA: TGTGCCAGCAGCCAGACAGGCACAGATACGCAGTATTTT. Translating it yields CASSQTGTDTQYF.

The chain employs TRBV4-1 and TRBJ2-5, with 7 positions matching TRBD2. The CDR3 covers 15 residues. V lost 0 bases, J lost 5 bases, and 6 bases stayed unmatched. Germline CDR1 and CDR2: MGHRA and YSYEKL. CDR3 region: CASSQEASGAETQYF. The CDR3 bases are TGCGCCAGCAGCCAAGAGGCTAGCGGAGCGGAGACCCAGTACTTC.

The gene calls are TRBV12-3 or TRBV12-4 and TRBJ2-3; D uncertain. V was cut by 6 bases and J by 5 bases, with 12 bases left in between. The CDR3 sequence is 13 residues long. The CDR3 spells CASSPPTQDTQYF. The CDR3 bases are TGTGCCAGCAGCCCCCCGACACAAGATACGCAGTATTTT.

The chain joins TRBV9 to TRBJ1-1; D is unclear. This CDR3 contains 15 residues. The V and J ends lost 0 bases and 7 bases respectively, with 16 bases between them. The germline CDR1 and CDR2 sequences are SGDLS and YYNGEE. Written as DNA, the CDR3 is TGTGCCAGCAGCGTAGCACCCTCATCCTTCCGTGAAGCTTTCTTT. Amino acids: CASSVAPSSFREAFF.

This chain links TRBV3-1 with TRBJ2-7; TRBD2 matches at 10 bases. Trimming cost V 0 bases and J 3 bases; bases outside gene matches: 2. This CDR3 is 15 amino acids long. CDR1 is LGHDT, CDR2 YNNKEL, per germline (reference sequence). CDR3 residues: CASSQETSGYYEQYF. CDR3 coding DNA: TGTGCCAGCAGCCAAGAGACTAGCGGGTACTACGAGCAGTACTTC.

In this sample, this clonotype turned up once. This rearrangement joins TRBV20-1 to TRBJ2-5; TRBD1 matches 7 bases. Unmatched junction bases numbered 17, after V lost 6 bases and J lost 4 bases. Looked up from germline, CDR1 is DFQATT and CDR2 is SNEGSKA (reference sequence). The CDR3 contains 16 residues. The CDR3 bases are TGCAGTGCCGGCACCCTAGGGGGCCTCTCGGGAGAGACCCAGTACTTC. The encoded protein is CSAGTLGGLSGETQYF.

The V call is TRBV3-1, the J call TRBJ1-3; possibly TRBD1 for D (5 bases). This CDR3 spans 16 amino acids. Trimming pared 6 bases from V and 8 bases from J, leaving 23 bases between. CDR1 and CDR2 from the germline V gene are LGHDT and YNNKEL (reference sequence). The CDR3 here is CASSEGVYGDGDTIYF. The CDR3 nucleotides are TGTGCCAGCAGTGAAGGGGTCTACGGGGACGGTGACACCATATATTTT.

The V gene is TRBV5-4, the J gene TRBJ2-7; 7 nucleotides match TRBD1. The V segment lost 0 bases and the J segment 3 bases; nucleotides outside the gene matches: 3. Germline assignment: CDR1 SGHNT and CDR2 YYREEE (reference sequence). This CDR3 spans 14 amino acids. The CDR3 DNA reads as TGTGCCAGCAGCTTGGGAGGGACAGACTACGAGCAGTACTTC. Its translation is CASSLGGTDYEQYF.

V usage is TRBV2 and J usage is TRBJ2-7, with TRBD2 identical over 8 bases. Germline trimming cut 6 bases from V and 3 bases from J; bases unmatched to any gene: 7. Looked up from germline, CDR1 is SNHLY and CDR2 is FYNNEI. This CDR3 contains 14 residues. DNA of the CDR3: TGTGCCAGCAGCTTTCTAGCGGGTCACTACGAGCAGTACTTC. Translating gives CASSFLAGHYEQYF.

The chain joins TRBV12-3 or TRBV12-4 to TRBJ2-5; D gene ambiguous. Trimming pared 3 bases from V and 9 bases from J, leaving 11 bases between. The CDR3 spans 12 residues. The CDR3: CASSFFESPQYF. The CDR3 nucleotides read TGTGCCAGCAGTTTTTTCGAATCCCCCCAGTACTTC.

This chain uses TRBV12-3 or TRBV12-4 with TRBJ2-4; 10 nucleotides match TRBD2. With V trimmed by 3 bases and J by 0 bases, 8 bases remained unmatched. This CDR3 region has 18 residues. The chain's CDR3 is CASSFPWTSGLAKNIQYF. CDR3 coding DNA: TGTGCCAGCAGTTTTCCATGGACTAGCGGACTAGCCAAAAACATTCAGTACTTC.

The chain carries TRBV5-6 and TRBJ2-1; possible D gene TRBD1, 6 bases. From germline, CDR1 is SGHDT and CDR2 YYEEEE. CDR3 length: 15 residues. The V end lost 4 bases, the J end lost 0 bases, and 11 bases lay between the germline ends. CDR3 region: CASSGPDSSYNEQFF. CDR3 sequence (DNA): TGTGCCAGCAGCGGGCCGGACAGCTCCTACAATGAGCAGTTCTTC.

V is TRBV27 and J is TRBJ2-1; possibly TRBD2 for D (5 bases). There are 15 residues in the CDR3. Germline CDR1 is MNHEY and CDR2 is SMNVEV (reference sequence). Trimming removed 3 bases from V and 3 bases from J, with 12 bases in between. The CDR3 loop reads CASSFGLYFYNEQFF. CDR3 coding DNA: TGTGCCAGCAGTTTCGGACTCTATTTCTACAATGAGCAGTTCTTC.

The V call is TRBV27, the J call TRBJ2-3, with D perhaps matching TRBD1 or TRBD2 (6 bases each). Trimming removed 6 bases from V and 4 bases from J, with 11 bases in between. Germline assignment: CDR1 MNHEY and CDR2 SMNVEV (reference sequence). The CDR3 has 13 amino acids. The CDR3 reads CASSWGAPDTQYF. DNA for the CDR3: TGTGCCAGCAGCTGGGGGGCCCCAGATACGCAGTATTTT.

The chain employs TRBV6-5 and TRBJ2-7; no clear D gene. V lost 2 bases to trimming and J lost 6 bases, with 14 bases between them. This CDR3 is built from 14 residues. Germline V CDR1 and CDR2: MNHEY, SVGAGI. DNA for the CDR3: TGTGCCAGCAGTTACGGCATACGGCATCCCGAGCAGTACTTC. This translates into CASSYGIRHPEQYF.

This chain joins TRBV30 and TRBJ2-2; D might be TRBD2 (6 bases). This CDR3 spans 13 amino acids. V lost 0 bases and J lost 7, with 9 bases in between. Germline loops: CDR1 GTSNPN, CDR2 SVGIG (reference sequence). The CDR3: CAWSVPGGGELFF. CDR3 coding DNA: TGTGCCTGGAGTGTACCCGGGGGCGGGGAGCTGTTTTTT.

This clonotype turned up a few times. The gene calls are TRBV7-7 and TRBJ2-5; perhaps D is TRBD1 or TRBD2 (5 bases each). The CDR3 is 12 amino acids. Germline values: CDR1 SSHAT, CDR2 FNYEAQ (reference sequence). The CDR3 coding sequence is TGTGCTCTGGGACCCCGCGAGGAGACCCAGTACTTC. It translates to CALGPREETQYF.